This TCR beta chain was captured by sequencing in a study of identical twins. This clonotype was recorded a few times. Germline V lookup: CDR1 DFQATT, CDR2 SNEGSKA (reference sequence). The CDR3 extends over 15 amino acids. The V gene end was trimmed by 6 bases and the J gene end by 3 bases; junction bases not matched to a gene: 13. MiXCR, run by TCRdb on the 5' RACE reads, gives a single entry per CDR3 protein. In the table there are 600,000 to 800,000 distinct CDR3 sequences, around 20% of which are singletons. The sample was also linked to a second study, of T cells expressing NK-cell markers. That source adds: Researchers got TCR beta repertoires out of sorted CD3+CD56+NKG2C+, CD3+CD56+NKG2C- and CD3+CD56-NKG2C+ T cells.

Sequenced sample: PBMCs. The J gene is TRBJ2-7, the V gene TRBV20-1; TRBD1 matches 8 bases. This sequence originates from a woman younger than 35 in good health. CDR3 nucleotides: TGCAGTGCCATAAAGACAGGGGCCGTAGACTACGAGCAGTACTTC. Its translation: CSAIKTGAVDYEQYF.